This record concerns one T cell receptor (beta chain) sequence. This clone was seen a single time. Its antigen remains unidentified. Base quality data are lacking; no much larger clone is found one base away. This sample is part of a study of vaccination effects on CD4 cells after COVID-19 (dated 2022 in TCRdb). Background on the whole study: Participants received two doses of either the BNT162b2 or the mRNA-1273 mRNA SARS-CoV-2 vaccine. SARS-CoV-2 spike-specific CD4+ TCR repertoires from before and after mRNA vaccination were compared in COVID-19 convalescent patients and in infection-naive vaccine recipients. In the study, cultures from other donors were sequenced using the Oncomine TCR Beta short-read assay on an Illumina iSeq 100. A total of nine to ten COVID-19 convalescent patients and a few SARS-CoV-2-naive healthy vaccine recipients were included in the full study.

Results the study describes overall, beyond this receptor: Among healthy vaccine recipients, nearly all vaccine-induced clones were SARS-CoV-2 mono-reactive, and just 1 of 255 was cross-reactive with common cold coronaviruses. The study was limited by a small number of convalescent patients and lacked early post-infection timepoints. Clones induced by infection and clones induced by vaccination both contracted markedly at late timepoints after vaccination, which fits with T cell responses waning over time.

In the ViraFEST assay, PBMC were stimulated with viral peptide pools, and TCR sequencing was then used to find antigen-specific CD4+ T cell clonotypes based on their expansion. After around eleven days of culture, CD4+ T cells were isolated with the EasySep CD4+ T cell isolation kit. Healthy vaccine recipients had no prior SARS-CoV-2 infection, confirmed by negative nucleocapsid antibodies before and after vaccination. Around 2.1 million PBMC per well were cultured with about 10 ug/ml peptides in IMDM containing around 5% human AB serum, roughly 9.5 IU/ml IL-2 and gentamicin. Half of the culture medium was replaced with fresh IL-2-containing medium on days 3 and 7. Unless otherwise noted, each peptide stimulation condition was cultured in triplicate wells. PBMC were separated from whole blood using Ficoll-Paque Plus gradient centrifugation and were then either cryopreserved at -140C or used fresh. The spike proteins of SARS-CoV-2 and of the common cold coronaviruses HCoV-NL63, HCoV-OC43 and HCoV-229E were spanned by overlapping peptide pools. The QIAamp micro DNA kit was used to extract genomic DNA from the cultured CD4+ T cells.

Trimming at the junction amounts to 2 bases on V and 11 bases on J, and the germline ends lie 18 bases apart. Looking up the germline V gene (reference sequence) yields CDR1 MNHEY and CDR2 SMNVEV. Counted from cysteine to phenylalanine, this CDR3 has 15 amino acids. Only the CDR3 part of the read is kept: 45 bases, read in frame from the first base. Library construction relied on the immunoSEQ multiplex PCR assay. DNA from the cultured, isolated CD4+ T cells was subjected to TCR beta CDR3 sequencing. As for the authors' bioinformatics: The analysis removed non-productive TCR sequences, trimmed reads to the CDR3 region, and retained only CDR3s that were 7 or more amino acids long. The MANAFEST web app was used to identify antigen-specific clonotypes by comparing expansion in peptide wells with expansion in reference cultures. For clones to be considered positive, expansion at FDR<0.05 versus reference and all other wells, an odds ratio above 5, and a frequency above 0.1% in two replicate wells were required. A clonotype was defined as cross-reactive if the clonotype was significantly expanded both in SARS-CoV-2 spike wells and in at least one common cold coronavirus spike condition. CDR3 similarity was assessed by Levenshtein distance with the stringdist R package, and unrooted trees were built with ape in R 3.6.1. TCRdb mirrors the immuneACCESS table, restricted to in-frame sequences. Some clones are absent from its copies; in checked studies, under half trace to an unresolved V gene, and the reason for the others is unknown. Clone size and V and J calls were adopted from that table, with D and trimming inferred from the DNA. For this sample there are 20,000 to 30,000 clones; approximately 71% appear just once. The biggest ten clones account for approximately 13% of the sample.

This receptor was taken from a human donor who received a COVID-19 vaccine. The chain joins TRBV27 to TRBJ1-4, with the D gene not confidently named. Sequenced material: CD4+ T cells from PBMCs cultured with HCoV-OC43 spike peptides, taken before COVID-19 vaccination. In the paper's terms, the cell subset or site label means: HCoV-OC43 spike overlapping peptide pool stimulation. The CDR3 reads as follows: CASSLNTSPFEKLFF. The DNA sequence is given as TGTGCCAGCAGTTTAAATACCTCCCCCTTTGAGAAACTGTTTTTT.